This TCR beta chain derives from a study of post-analysis software for immune sequencing data. Across the whole study: Relapsing-remitting, secondary progressive and progressive-relapsing forms of multiple sclerosis all featured among disease courses.

Note on this clonotype: The antigen remains unidentified.

The germline V gene encodes CDR1 SEHNR and CDR2 FQNEAQ (reference sequence). CDR3 length: 13 residues. V lost 11 bases and J lost 7, with 20 bases in between. Study-level findings and limits: Normalized Chao1 diversity in multiple sclerosis patients fell significantly below that of controls. Patients showed TRBV5-6, TRBV5-1 and TRBV20-1 among roughly 5 TRBV segments more frequent than in controls. Those samples that were prepared in the same batch co-clustered strongly by F measure.

cDNA libraries for TCR beta contained unique molecular identifiers. In TCRdb, the PCR reads were re-called with MiXCR into one record per CDR3 protein. This repertoire shows around 700,000 distinct CDR3 sequences, 59% found once; its top ten account for about 11%. The TCR sequence derives from a girl aged 2 to 10 with multiple sclerosis. Specimen: blood. The gene calls are TRBV7-9 and TRBJ1-2; TRBD1 is a possible D gene (5 bases). As DNA, the CDR3 is TGTGCCGGAACATACCCAGAGGGGATTGGCTACACCTTC. It specifies CAGTYPEGIGYTF.